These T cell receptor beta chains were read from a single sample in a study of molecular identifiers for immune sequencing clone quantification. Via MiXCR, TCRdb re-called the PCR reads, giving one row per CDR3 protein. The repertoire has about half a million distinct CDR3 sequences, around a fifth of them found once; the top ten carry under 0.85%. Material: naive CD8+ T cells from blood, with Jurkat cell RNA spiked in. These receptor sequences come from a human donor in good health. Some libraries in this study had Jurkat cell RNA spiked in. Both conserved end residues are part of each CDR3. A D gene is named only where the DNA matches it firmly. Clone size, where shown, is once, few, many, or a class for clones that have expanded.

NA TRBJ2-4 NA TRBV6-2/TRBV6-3 CASSYSIPAAEDKNIQYF TGTGCCAGCAGTTACTCGATCCCAGCTGCAGAGGACAAAAACATTCAGTACTTC
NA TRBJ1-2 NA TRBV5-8 CASSGQPYGYTF TGTGCCAGCAGTGGACAGCCCTATGGCTACACCTTC
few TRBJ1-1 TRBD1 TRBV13 CASSSPRDRGSTEAFF TGTGCCAGCAGCTCCCCCCGGGACAGGGGATCCACTGAAGCTTTCTTT
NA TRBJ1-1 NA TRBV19 CASRTVEGNTEAFF TGTGCCAGTAGAACGGTCGAGGGTAACACTGAAGCTTTCTTT
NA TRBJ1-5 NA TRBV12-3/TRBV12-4 CASSLRGGSNQPQHF TGTGCCAGCAGTTTAAGGGGTGGGAGCAATCAGCCCCAGCATTTT
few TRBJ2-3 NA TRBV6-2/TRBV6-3 CASSYFWTDAPDTQYF TGTGCCAGCAGTTACTTTTGGACCGATGCCCCAGATACGCAGTATTTT
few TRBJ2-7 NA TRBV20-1 CSASRTEGVYEQYF TGCAGTGCTAGTAGGACTGAGGGGGTCTACGAGCAGTACTTC
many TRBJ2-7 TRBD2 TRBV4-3 CASSQDGLAAYYEQYF TGCGCCAGCAGCCAAGATGGGCTAGCGGCTTACTACGAGCAGTACTTC
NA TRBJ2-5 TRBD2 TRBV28 CASSFNRLAGETQYF TGTGCCAGCAGTTTTAATCGACTAGCGGGGGAGACCCAGTACTTC
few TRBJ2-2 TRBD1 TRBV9 CASSPRTGMGDTGELFF TGTGCCAGCAGCCCCCGGACAGGGATGGGGGACACCGGGGAGCTGTTTTTT
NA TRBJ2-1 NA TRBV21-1 CASSKGEGSSYNEQFF TGTGCCAGCAGCAAAGGCGAGGGTAGCTCCTACAATGAGCAGTTCTTC
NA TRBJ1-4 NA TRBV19 CASSILLGTDEKLFF TGTGCCAGTAGTATACTATTAGGGACGGATGAAAAACTGTTTTTT
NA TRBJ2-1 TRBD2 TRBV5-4 CASSSPGGAQGEQFF TGTGCCAGCAGCTCCCCCGGGGGGGCGCAAGGTGAGCAGTTCTTC
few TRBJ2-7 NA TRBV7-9 CASSQSQGSFEQYF TGTGCCAGCAGCCAATCACAGGGTTCGTTCGAGCAGTACTTC
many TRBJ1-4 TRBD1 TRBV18 CASSPPGQDNEKLFF TGTGCCAGCTCACCACCCGGACAGGATAATGAAAAACTGTTTTTT
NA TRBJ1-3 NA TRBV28 CASLGTGNTIYF TGTGCCAGCCTCGGCACTGGAAACACCATATATTTT
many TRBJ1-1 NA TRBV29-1 CSVERYTEAFF TGCAGCGTTGAAAGGTACACTGAAGCTTTCTTT
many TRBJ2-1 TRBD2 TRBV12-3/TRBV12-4 CASSPTSGGDDEQFF TGTGCCAGCAGCCCGACGAGCGGGGGGGACGATGAGCAGTTCTTC
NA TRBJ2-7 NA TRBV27 CASSLSRTAFLEQYF TGTGCCAGCAGTTTAAGCCGGACCGCCTTTTTGGAGCAGTACTTC
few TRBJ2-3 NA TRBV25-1 CASTLAGTDTQYF TGTGCCAGCACTTTAGCGGGCACAGATACGCAGTATTTT
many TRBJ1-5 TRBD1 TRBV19 CASSIAPDRGNQPQHF TGTGCCAGTAGTATAGCACCGGACAGGGGCAATCAGCCCCAGCATTTT
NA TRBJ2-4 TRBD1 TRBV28 CASSLYRDSNKNIQYF TGTGCCAGCAGTTTATACCGGGACAGTAACAAAAACATTCAGTACTTC
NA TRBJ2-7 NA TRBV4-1 CASSRERYSSSYEQYF TGCGCCAGCAGCCGAGAACGGTATTCTAGCTCCTACGAGCAGTACTTC
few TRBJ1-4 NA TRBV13 CASSSTGSGTNEKLFF TGTGCCAGCAGCTCCACAGGGTCGGGGACTAATGAAAAACTGTTTTTT
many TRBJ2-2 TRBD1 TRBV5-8 CASSSGQGANTGELFF TGTGCCAGCAGCTCCGGACAGGGTGCGAACACCGGGGAGCTGTTTTTT
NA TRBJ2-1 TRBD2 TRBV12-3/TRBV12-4 CASSSPGLDNEQFF TGTGCCAGCAGTTCCCCGGGACTAGATAATGAGCAGTTCTTC
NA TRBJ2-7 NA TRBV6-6 CANSQSSYEQYF TGTGCCAACAGTCAGAGCTCCTACGAGCAGTACTTC
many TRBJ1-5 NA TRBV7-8 CASSFLEGFYQPQHF TGTGCCAGCAGCTTTTTGGAGGGATTTTATCAGCCCCAGCATTTT